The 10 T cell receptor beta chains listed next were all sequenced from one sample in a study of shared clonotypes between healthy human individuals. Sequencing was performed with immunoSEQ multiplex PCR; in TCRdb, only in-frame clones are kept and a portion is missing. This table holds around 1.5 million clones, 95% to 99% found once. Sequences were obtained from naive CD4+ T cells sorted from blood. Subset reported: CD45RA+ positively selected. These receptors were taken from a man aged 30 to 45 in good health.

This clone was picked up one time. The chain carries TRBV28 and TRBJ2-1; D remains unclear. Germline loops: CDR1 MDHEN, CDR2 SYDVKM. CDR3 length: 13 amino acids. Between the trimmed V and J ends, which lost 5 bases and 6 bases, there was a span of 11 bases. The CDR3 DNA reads TGTGCCAGCAGTCTCCCGAACCTCAATGAGCAGTTCTTC. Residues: CASSLPNLNEQFF.

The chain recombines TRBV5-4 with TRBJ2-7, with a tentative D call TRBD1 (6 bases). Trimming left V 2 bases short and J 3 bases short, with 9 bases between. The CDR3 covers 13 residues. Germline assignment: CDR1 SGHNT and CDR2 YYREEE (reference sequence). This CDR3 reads CASSFAGDYEQYF. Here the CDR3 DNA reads TGTGCCAGCAGCTTTGCAGGGGACTACGAGCAGTACTTC.

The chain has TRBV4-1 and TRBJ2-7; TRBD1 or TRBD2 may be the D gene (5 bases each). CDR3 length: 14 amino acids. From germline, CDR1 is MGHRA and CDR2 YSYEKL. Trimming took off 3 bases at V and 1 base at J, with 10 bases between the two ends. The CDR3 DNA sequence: TGCGCCAGCAGCCAGTGGGACGGATCCTACGAGCAGTACTTC. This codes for CASSQWDGSYEQYF.

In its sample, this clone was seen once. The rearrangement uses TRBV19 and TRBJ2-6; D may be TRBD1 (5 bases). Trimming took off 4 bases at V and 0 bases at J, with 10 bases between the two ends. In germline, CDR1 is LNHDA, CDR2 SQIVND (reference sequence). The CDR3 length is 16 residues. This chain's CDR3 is CASSRTRDSGANVLTF. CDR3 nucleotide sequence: TGTGCCAGTAGTAGGACAAGGGACTCTGGGGCCAACGTCCTGACTTTC. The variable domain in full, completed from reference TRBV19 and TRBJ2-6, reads DGGITQSPKYLFRKEGQNVTLSCEQNLNHDAMYWYRQDPGQGLRLIYYSQIVNDFQKGDIAEGYSVSREKKESFPLTVTSAQKNPTAFYLCASSRTRDSGANVLTFGAGSRLTVL.

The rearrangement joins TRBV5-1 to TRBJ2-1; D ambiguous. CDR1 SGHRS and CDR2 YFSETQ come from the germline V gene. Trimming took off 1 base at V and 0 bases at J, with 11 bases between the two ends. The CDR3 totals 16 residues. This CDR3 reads CASSLLNGNSYNEQFF. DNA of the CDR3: TGCGCCAGCAGCTTGTTAAACGGAAACTCCTACAATGAGCAGTTCTTC.

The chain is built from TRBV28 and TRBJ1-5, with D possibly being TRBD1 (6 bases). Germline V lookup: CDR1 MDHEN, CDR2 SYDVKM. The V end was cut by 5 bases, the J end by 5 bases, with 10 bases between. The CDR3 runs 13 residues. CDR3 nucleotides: TGTGCCAGCAGTAAGGACAGTTATCAGCCCCAGCATTTT. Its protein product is CASSKDSYQPQHF.

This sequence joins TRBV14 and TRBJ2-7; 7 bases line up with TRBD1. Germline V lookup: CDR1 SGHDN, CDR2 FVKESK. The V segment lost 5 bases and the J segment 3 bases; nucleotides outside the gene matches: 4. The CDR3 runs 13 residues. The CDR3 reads CASSKWTGYEQYF. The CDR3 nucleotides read TGTGCCAGCAGCAAATGGACAGGCTACGAGCAGTACTTC.

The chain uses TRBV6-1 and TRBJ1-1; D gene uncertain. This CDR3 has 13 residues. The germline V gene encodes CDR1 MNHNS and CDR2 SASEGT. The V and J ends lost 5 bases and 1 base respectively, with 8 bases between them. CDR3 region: CASSQKWNTEAFF. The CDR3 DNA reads TGTGCCAGCAGTCAGAAGTGGAACACTGAAGCTTTCTTT.

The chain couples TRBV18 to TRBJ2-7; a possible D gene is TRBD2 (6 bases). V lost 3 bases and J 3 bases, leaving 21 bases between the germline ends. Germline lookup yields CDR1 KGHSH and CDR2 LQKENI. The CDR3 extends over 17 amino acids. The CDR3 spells CASSPGLGDRWVYEQYF. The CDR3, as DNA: TGTGCCAGCTCACCGGGACTCGGCGATCGGTGGGTCTACGAGCAGTACTTC.

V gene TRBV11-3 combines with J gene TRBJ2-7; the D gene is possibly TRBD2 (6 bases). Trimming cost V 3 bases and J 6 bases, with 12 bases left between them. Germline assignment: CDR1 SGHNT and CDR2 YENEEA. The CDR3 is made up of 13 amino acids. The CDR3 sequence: CASSFRRGGEQYF. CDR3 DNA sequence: TGTGCCAGCAGCTTTAGGCGGGGAGGCGAGCAGTACTTC.